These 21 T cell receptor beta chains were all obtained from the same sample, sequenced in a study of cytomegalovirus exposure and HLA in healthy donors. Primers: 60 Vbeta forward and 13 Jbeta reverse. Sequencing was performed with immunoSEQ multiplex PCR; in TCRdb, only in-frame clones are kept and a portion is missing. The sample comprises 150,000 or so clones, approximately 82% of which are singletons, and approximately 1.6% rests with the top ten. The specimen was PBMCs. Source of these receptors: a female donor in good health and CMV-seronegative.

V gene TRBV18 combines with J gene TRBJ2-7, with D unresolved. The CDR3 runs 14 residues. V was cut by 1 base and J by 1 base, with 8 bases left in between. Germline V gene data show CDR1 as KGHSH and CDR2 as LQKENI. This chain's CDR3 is CASSPRSRSYEQYF. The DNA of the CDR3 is TGTGCCAGCTCACCACGTAGCCGTTCCTACGAGCAGTACTTC.

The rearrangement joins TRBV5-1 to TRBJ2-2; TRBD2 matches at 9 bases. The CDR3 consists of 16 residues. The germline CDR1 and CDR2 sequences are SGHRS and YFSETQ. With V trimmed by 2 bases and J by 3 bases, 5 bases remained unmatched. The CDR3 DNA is TGCGCCAGCAGCTTTAGCGGGAGAATGGACACCGGGGAGCTGTTTTTT. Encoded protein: CASSFSGRMDTGELFF.

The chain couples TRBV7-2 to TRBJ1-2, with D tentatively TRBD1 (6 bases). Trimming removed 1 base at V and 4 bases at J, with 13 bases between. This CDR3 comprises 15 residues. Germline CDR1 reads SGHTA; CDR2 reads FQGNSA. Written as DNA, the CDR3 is TGTGCCAGCAGCTTAGGGATAGGGGGACCCTATGGCTACACCTTC. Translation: CASSLGIGGPYGYTF.

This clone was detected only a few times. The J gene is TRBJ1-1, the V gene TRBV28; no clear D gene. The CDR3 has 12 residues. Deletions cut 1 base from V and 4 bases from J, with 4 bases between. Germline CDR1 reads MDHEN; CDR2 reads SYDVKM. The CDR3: CASSLYGTEAFF. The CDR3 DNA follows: TGTGCCAGCAGTTTATACGGCACTGAAGCTTTCTTT.

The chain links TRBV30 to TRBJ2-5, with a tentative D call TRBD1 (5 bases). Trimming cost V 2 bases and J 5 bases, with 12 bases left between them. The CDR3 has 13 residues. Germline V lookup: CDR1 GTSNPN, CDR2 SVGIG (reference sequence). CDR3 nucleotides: TGTGCCTGGAGTAAGGGGCTTATGGAGACCCAGTACTTC. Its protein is CAWSKGLMETQYF. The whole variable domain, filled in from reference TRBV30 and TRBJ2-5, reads SQTIHQWPATLVQPVGSPLSLECTVEGTSNPNLYWYRQAAGRGLQLLFYSVGIGQISSEVPQNLSASRPQDRQFILSSKKLLLSDSGFYLCAWSKGLMETQYFGPGTRLLVL.

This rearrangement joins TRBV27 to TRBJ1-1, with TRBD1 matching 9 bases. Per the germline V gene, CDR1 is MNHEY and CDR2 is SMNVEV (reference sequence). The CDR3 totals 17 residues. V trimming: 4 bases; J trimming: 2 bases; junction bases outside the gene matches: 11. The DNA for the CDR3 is TGTGCCAGCAGTTCCTTGACAGGGGGAAGGGGTAACACTGAAGCTTTCTTT. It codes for CASSSLTGGRGNTEAFF.

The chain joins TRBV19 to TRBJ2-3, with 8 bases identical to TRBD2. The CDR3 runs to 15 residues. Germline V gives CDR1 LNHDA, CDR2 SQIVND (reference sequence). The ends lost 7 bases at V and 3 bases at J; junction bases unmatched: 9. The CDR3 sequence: CASKERTSTTDTQYF. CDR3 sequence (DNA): TGTGCCAGTAAAGAAAGGACTAGCACAACAGATACGCAGTATTTT.

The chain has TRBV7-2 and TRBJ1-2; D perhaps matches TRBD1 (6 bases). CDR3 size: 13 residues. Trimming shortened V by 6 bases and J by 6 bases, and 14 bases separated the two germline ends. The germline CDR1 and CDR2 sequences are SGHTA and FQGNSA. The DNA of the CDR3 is TGTGCCAGCAGTCCAGTGGGGGCAGATGGCTACACCTTC. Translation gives CASSPVGADGYTF.

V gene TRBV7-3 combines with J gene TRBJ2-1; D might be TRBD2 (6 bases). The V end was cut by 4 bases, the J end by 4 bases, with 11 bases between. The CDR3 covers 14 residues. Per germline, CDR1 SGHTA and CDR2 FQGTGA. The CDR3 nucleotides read TGTGCCAGCAGCTCGGGACTGGGGTACAATGAGCAGTTCTTC. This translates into CASSSGLGYNEQFF. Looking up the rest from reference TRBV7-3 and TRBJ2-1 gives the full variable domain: GAGVSQTPSNKVTEKGKYVELRCDPISGHTALYWYRQSLGQGPEFLIYFQGTGAADDSGLPNDRFFAVRPEGSVSTLKIQRTERGDSAVYLCASSSGLGYNEQFFGPGTRLTVL.

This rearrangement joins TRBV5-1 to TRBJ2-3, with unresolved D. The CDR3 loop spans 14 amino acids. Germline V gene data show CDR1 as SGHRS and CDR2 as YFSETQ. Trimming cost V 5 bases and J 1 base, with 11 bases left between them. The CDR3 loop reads CASSLRSGTDTQYF. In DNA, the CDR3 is TGCGCCAGCAGTTTAAGGAGCGGCACAGATACGCAGTATTTT.

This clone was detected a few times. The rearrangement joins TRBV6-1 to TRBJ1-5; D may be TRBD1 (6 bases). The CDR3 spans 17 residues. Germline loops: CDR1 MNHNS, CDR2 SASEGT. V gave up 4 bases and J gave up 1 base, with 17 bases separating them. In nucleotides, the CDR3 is TGTGCCAGCAGTGCCCTCCGGGGTGGACAGAGCAATCAGCCCCAGCATTTT. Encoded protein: CASSALRGGQSNQPQHF.

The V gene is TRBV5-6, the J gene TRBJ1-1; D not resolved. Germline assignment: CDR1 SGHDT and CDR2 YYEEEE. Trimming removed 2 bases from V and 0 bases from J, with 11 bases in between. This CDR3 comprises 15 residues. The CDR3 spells CASSFRIGLNTEAFF. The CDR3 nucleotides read TGTGCCAGCAGCTTTAGAATCGGTTTGAACACTGAAGCTTTCTTT.

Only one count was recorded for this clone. CDR3 coding DNA: TGCGCCAGCAGCTTGACTAGCGGACAAGAGACCCAGTACTTC. Its protein product is CASSLTSGQETQYF. The chain joins TRBV5-1 to TRBJ2-5, with 8 nucleotides matching TRBD2. V was pared by 1 base and J by 2 bases, with 1 base of the junction left unmatched. Germline V gene lookup returns CDR1 SGHRS and CDR2 YFSETQ. The CDR3 consists of 14 residues. The full variable domain, its missing parts supplied by reference TRBV5-1 and TRBJ2-5, is KAGVTQTPRYLIKTRGQQVTLSCSPISGHRSVSWYQQTPGQGLQFLFEYFSETQRNKGNFPGRFSGRQFSNSRSEMNVSTLELGDSALYLCASSLTSGQETQYFGPGTRLLVL.

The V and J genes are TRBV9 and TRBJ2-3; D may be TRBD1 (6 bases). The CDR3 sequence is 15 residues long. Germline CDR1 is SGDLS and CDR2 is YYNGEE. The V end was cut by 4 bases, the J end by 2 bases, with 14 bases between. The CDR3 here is CASSLTQGPTDTQYF. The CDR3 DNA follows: TGTGCCAGCAGCCTCACCCAGGGGCCCACAGATACGCAGTATTTT.

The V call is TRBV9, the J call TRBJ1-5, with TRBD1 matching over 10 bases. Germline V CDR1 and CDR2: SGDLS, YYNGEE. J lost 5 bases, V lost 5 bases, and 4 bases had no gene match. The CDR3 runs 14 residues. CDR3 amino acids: CASSRTGGHQPQHF. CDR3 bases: TGTGCCAGCAGTCGGACAGGGGGGCATCAGCCCCAGCATTTT.

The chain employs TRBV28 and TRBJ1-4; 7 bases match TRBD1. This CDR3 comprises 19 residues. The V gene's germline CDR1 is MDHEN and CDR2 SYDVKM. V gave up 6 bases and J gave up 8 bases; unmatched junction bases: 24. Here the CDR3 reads CASSESRQGLTLFGEKLFF. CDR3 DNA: TGTGCCAGCAGCGAATCCAGACAGGGTTTGACACTCTTCGGGGAAAAACTGTTTTTT.

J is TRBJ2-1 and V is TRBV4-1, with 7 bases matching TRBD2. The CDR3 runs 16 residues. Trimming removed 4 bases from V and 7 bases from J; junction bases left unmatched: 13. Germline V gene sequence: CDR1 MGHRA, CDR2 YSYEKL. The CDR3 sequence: CASSRDSRLALNEQFF. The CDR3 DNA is TGCGCCAGCAGCCGAGATTCGAGACTAGCCTTGAATGAGCAGTTCTTC.

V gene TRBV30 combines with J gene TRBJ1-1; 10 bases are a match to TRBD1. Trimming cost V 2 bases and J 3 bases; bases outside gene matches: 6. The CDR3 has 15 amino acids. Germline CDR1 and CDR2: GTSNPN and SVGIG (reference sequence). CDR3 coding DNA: TGTGCCTGGAGTCTAAGACAGGGGGCATACACTGAAGCTTTCTTT. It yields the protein CAWSLRQGAYTEAFF.

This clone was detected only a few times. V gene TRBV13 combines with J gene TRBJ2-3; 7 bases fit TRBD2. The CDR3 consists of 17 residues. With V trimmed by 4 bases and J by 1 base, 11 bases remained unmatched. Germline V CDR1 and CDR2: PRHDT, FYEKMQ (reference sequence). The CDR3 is CASSSRGLAVGTDTQYF. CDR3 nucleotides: TGTGCCAGCAGCTCAAGAGGGCTAGCGGTTGGCACAGATACGCAGTATTTT.

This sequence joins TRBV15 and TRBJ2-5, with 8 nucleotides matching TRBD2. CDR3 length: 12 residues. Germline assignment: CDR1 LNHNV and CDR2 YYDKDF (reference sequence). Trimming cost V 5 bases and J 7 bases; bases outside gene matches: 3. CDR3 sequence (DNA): TGTGCCACCAGCCGCAGCGGGGGGACCCAGTACTTC. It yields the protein CATSRSGGTQYF.

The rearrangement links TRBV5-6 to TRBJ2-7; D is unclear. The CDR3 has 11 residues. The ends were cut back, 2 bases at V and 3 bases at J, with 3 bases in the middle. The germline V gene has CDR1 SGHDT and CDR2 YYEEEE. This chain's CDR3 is CASSFLYEQYF. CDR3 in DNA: TGTGCCAGCAGCTTCCTCTACGAGCAGTACTTC.